This TCR beta chain was observed in a study of T cell changes during pregnancy in multiple sclerosis. Clones were read by immunoSEQ multiplex PCR, and TCRdb kept only the in-frame ones, dropping some. There are 50,000 to 60,000 clones in the sample; 80% to 95% occur only once, and 0.27% lies in the top ten. Details on this clone: One junction end disagrees with the germline gene, perhaps due to a read error.

The CDR3 covers 14 residues. Germline-derived CDR1 and CDR2 are SSHAT and FNYEAQ (reference sequence). V gene TRBV7-7 combines with J gene TRBJ2-5; 8 bases are a match to TRBD1. The sequence was obtained from a female donor with multiple sclerosis, enrolled in a pregnancy study. The sample in question was CD4+ T cells from peripheral blood mononuclear cells, obtained in the second trimester of pregnancy. As DNA, the CDR3 is TGTGCTAGCAGCTTAGAGACAGGGGTAGAGACCCAGTACTTC. Translated, it gives CASSLETGVETQYF.